Below, one T cell receptor beta chain is given with its context. Its antigen is undetermined. As to treatment: approximately nine-day PBMC culture with coronavirus spike peptide pools or control peptides (ViraFEST assay). Millions of PBMCs went into each well for culture with approximately 9.4 IU/ml IL-2 and approximately 9 ug/ml peptide pools. The CDR3 totals 15 residues. From germline, CDR1 is KGHDR and CDR2 SFDVKD. V was cut by 3 bases and J by 6 bases, with 16 bases left in between. The assay that was used to sequence DNA from cultured CD4+ T cells was the Oncomine TCR Beta short-read assay. Using its own MiXCR run on the PCR reads, TCRdb lists one record per CDR3 protein. The table includes roughly 20,000 distinct CDR3 sequences, 40% to 55% detected once. This entry belongs to a study of vaccination and CD4 T cells after COVID-19. Background on the study: Post-COVID draws followed diagnosis by a median roughly 99 days (range 35 to 161). Typically, post-vaccine samples were obtained a median about 70 days after dose two, within a range of 14 to 241. Cells were stimulated with overlapping spike peptides from SARS-CoV-2, HCoV-NL63, HCoV-OC43 and HCoV-229E.

This clonotype was obtained from a human donor who had recovered from COVID-19. The chain is built from TRBV24-1 and TRBJ2-5; D is tentatively TRBD1 or TRBD2 (6 bases each). The material was CD4+ T cells from blood, cultured in vitro, obtained after SARS-CoV-2 vaccination. Here the CDR3 DNA reads TGTGCCACCAGTGATCAGACAGGAGGGTTTCAGACCCAGTACTTC. Its protein is CATSDQTGGFQTQYF.